This TCR beta chain emerged from a study of OX40 agonist ivuxolimab in advanced cancers. Study-level information: Aged roughly 20 to 79 with a mean of 60 years, they were about 83% male. Findings and limits, study-wide: Average numbers of expanded clones were greater in CD8+ T cells than in CD4+. The investigators did not determine what antigen specificity the expanded peripheral T cells had.

Data came from immunoSEQ multiplex PCR; TCRdb stores just in-frame clones and leaves some out. The sample carries around 65,000 clones, nearly 90% recorded once. CDR1 and CDR2 (germline): SGHNT, YENEEA. There are 16 residues in the CDR3. Trimming left V 3 bases short and J 2 bases short, with 15 bases between. As to this clone: The antigen remains unidentified.

This specimen was CD4+ or CD8+ T cells sorted from blood, taken in a trial of the OX40 agonist ivuxolimab. V and J are TRBV11-3 and TRBJ2-3; D uncertain. This clonotype was obtained from an adult with an advanced solid tumor such as melanoma, head and neck, liver or kidney cancer. Here the CDR3 DNA reads TGTGCCAGCAGCTTCGGTGAATCTCCCTCCACAGATACGCAGTATTTT. It yields the protein CASSFGESPSTDTQYF.